This TCR beta chain was sequenced in a study of T cells after yellow fever vaccination. Production of TCR cDNA was by 5'RACE template switching, which also added a universal primer site and UMIs. TCRdb reprocessed the 5' RACE reads via MiXCR and lists one record per CDR3 protein. This table holds some 300,000 distinct CDR3 sequences, about 11% found once. In this sample, this clonotype turned up a few times. Its antigen is unknown. The CDR3 is 14 amino acids. Germline values: CDR1 LGHDT, CDR2 YNNKEL (reference sequence). The ends were cut back, 3 bases at V and 3 bases at J, with 9 bases in the middle. Notes on the study in general: Reappearing after the booster were most of the clones from primary vaccination (roughly 95% CD4, 85% to 90% CD8). The secondary response was weaker, and its peak arrived faster, on day 5 versus 15.

The clonotype was recovered from a man aged 18 to 29 who received the YFV17D yellow fever vaccine. The rearrangement uses TRBV3-1 and TRBJ1-5; D unresolved. Source: CD4+ T cells sorted from PBMCs, taken 45 days after the yellow fever booster vaccination. DNA of the CDR3: TGTGCCAGCAGCCAGGACGGTCCCAATCAGCCCCAGCATTTT. Translating it yields CASSQDGPNQPQHF.